Below, 14 T cell receptor beta chains from the same sample are listed, as sequenced in a study of prognosis after radiotherapy for stage I lung cancer. The genomic DNA TCR beta CDR3 region underwent two rounds of multiplex PCR. Individual primers that were specific to each TRBV and TRBJ gene served in first-round PCR. TCRdb reprocessed the multiplex PCR reads via MiXCR and lists one record per CDR3 protein. The sample has around 30,000 distinct CDR3 sequences; under 40% are singletons. The source material was PBMCs, sampled before or after stereotactic body radiation therapy (not recorded which). The receptors shown here come from a donor over 45 with non-small cell lung cancer.

This clonotype was seen many times. The V gene is TRBV24-1, the J gene TRBJ1-2; the D gene is possibly TRBD1 (5 bases). V was cut by 9 bases and J by 4 bases, with 14 bases left in between. Germline lookup yields CDR1 KGHDR and CDR2 SFDVKD. The CDR3 runs to 13 residues. The CDR3 sequence is CATGALGIYGYTF. DNA of the CDR3: TGTGCCACCGGGGCCTTAGGAATCTATGGCTACACCTTC.

The sample holds many counts of this clonotype. This chain uses TRBV6-1 with TRBJ2-6; D gene unclear. The CDR3 is 13 residues long. In germline, CDR1 is MNHNS, CDR2 SASEGT. Trimming removed 7 bases at V and 1 base at J, with 5 bases between. As DNA, the CDR3 is TGTGCCAGCACCGAATCTGGGGCCAACGTCCTGACTTTC. It translates to CASTESGANVLTF.

This clonotype was seen at least ten times. The chain uses TRBV27 and TRBJ1-1; D not resolved. Germline CDR1 reads MNHEY; CDR2 reads SMNVEV (reference sequence). This CDR3 has 16 residues. The V end lost 6 bases, the J end lost 3 bases, and 20 bases lay between the germline ends. This CDR3 reads CASSPRVARRYTEAFF. In nucleotides, the CDR3 is TGTGCCAGCAGCCCCCGGGTGGCCCGCCGCTACACTGAAGCTTTCTTT.

This clonotype counts as medium-sized. This chain joins TRBV19 and TRBJ1-3; unclear D gene. The germline V gene encodes CDR1 LNHDA and CDR2 SQIVND (reference sequence). The CDR3 has 13 residues. V lost 7 bases and J lost 2, with 9 bases in between. CDR3 amino acids: CASNRGTGNTIYF. CDR3 DNA sequence: TGTGCCAGTAACAGAGGAACTGGAAACACCATATATTTT.

Many counts were recorded for this clonotype. The chain joins TRBV6-5 to TRBJ1-2; D possibly corresponds to TRBD1 (5 bases). Germline-derived CDR1 and CDR2 are MNHEY and SVGAGI. V lost 4 bases to trimming and J lost 0 bases, with 6 bases between them. CDR3 size: 13 residues. The CDR3, as DNA: TGTGCCAGCAGTTCGACAGCTAACTATGGCTACACCTTC. It codes for CASSSTANYGYTF.

Regarding this clonotype: Relative to the germline gene, one junction end is altered; a read error may explain this. The chain uses TRBV27 and TRBJ1-5; tentative D call: TRBD1 (6 bases). Germline assignment: CDR1 MNHEY and CDR2 SMNVEV (reference sequence). The CDR3 sequence is 15 residues long. DNA of the CDR3: TGTGCCAGCAGACCGGGGGCGCATGGCAATCAACCCCAGCATTTT. It translates to CASRPGAHGNQPQHF.

This clonotype was picked up many times. A read error may explain this, as a much larger clone is one base away. The chain uses TRBV6-5 and TRBJ2-7; D perhaps matches TRBD2 (6 bases). CDR1 and CDR2 (germline): MNHEY, SVGAGI. V shed 0 bases and J shed 3 bases, with 12 bases lying between them. This CDR3 region has 15 residues. The CDR3 DNA reads as TGTGCCAGCAGTTACTCGGGAGGTGGGCACTACGAGCAGTACTTC. Protein product: CASSYSGGGHYEQYF.

This clonotype was seen at least ten times. This chain joins TRBV5-4 and TRBJ2-3, with 12 bases lining up with TRBD2. The V and J ends lost 2 bases and 11 bases, in that order; junction bases with no gene match: 12. Germline V gives CDR1 SGHNT, CDR2 YYREEE (reference sequence). The CDR3 covers 16 residues. CDR3 DNA sequence: TGTGCCAGCAGCTTTGGGACTAGCGGGTCTAGGAGGGTGCAGTATTTT. It codes for CASSFGTSGSRRVQYF.

This clonotype is categorized as medium-sized. This chain uses TRBV6-1 with TRBJ1-6; D remains ambiguous. Germline lookup yields CDR1 MNHNS and CDR2 SASEGT. The CDR3 covers 15 residues. Between the trimmed V and J ends, which lost 5 bases and 8 bases, there was a span of 16 bases. The CDR3 DNA follows: TGTGCCAGCAGTCCCCAGGCTCTGCTGGATTCACCCCTCCACTTT. Translation: CASSPQALLDSPLHF.

This rearrangement joins TRBV7-2 to TRBJ2-2; D may be TRBD2 (5 bases). This CDR3 contains 13 residues. The germline gives CDR1 SGHTA, CDR2 FQGNSA. The V end was cut by 8 bases, the J end by 5 bases, with 12 bases between. CDR3 amino acids: CASREGLTGELFF. CDR3 in DNA: TGTGCCAGCCGCGAGGGTTTGACCGGGGAGCTGTTTTTT. Complete variable domain (other parts from reference TRBV7-2 and TRBJ2-2): GAGVSQSPSNKVTEKGKDVELRCDPISGHTALYWYRQSLGQGLEFLIYFQGNSAPDKSGLPSDRFSAERTGGSVSTLTIQRTQQEDSAVYLCASREGLTGELFFGEGSRLTVL.

This clonotype occurred a few times. A much larger clone is a single base away; this may be a read error. V and J are TRBV6-1 and TRBJ1-1; 7 nucleotides line up with TRBD1. The CDR3 length is 14 residues. Germline values: CDR1 MNHNS, CDR2 SASEGT. The CDR3 spells CAFPGEIGGHEALF. CDR3 bases: TGTGCCTTCCCCGGAGAGATAGGGGGCCATGAAGCTTTATTT.

The rearrangement links TRBV7-2 to TRBJ2-7; 11 positions match TRBD2. CDR3 length equals 16 residues. J was trimmed by 6 bases and V by 4 bases; bases with no gene match: 11. Germline loops: CDR1 SGHTA, CDR2 FQGNSA. The CDR3 loop is CASSSWFSGRAFEQYF. The CDR3 DNA reads as TGTGCCAGCAGCTCCTGGTTTAGCGGGAGGGCCTTCGAGCAGTACTTC.

In regard to this clonotype: At one of its ends the junction is not consistent with the germline gene, which may arise from a read error. The chain recombines TRBV7-8 with TRBJ2-1; D remains ambiguous. The CDR3 is 15 amino acids. Germline CDR1 and CDR2: SGHVS and FQNEAQ. CDR3 sequence (DNA): TGTGCCAGCATCTTATTACAGAGGTCCTACAATGAGCAGTTCTTC. This codes for CASILLQRSYNEQFF.

This clonotype was seen at least ten times. V and J are TRBV6-1 and TRBJ1-3; no definite D call. V was cut by 6 bases and J by 0 bases, with 9 bases left in between. Germline loops: CDR1 MNHNS, CDR2 SASEGT. The CDR3 runs to 14 residues. The CDR3 nucleotides read TGTGCCAGCAGGGCAGCTAGCTCTGGAAACACCATATATTTT. Amino acid sequence: CASRAASSGNTIYF.